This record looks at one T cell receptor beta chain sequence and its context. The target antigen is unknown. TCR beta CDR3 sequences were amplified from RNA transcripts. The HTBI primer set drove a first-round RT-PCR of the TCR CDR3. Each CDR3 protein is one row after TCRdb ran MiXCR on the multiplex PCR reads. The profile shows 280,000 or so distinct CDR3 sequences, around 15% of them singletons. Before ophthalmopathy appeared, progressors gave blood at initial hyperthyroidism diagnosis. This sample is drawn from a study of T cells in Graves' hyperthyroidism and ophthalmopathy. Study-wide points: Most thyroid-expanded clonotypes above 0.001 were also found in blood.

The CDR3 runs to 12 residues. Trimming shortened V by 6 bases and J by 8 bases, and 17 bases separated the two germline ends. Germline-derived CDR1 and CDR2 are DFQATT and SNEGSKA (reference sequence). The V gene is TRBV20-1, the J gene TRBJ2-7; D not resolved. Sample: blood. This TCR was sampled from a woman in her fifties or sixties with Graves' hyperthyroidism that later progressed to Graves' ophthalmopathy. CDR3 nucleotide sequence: TGCAGTGCCTTACACCCCCCGTACAAGCAGTACTTC. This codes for CSALHPPYKQYF.